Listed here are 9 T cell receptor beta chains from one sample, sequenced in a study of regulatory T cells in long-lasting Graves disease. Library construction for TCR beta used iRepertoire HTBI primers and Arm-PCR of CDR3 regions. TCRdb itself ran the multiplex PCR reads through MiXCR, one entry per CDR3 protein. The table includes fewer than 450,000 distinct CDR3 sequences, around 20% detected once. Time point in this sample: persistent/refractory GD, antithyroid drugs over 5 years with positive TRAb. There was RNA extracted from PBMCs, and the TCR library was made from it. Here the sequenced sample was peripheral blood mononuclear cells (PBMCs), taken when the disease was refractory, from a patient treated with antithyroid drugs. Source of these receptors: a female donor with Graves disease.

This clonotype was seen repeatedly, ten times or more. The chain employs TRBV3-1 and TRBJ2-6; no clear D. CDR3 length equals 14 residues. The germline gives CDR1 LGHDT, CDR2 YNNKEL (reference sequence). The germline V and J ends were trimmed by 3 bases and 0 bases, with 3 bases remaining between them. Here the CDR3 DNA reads TGTGCCAGCAGCCAGGTCTCTGGGGCCAACGTCCTGACTTTC. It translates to CASSQVSGANVLTF.

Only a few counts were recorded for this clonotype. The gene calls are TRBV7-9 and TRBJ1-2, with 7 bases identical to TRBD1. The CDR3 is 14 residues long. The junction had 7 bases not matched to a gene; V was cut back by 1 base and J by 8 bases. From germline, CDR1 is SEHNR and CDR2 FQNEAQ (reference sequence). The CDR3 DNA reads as TGTGCCAGCAGCTTAGGTGTCGACAGGGTGGGCTACACCTTC. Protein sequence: CASSLGVDRVGYTF.

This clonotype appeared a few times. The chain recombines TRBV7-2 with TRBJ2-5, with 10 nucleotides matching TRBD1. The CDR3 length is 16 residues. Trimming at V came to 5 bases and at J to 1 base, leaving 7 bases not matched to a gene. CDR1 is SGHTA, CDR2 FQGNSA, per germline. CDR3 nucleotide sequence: TGTGCCAGCAGCACCCGGGACAGGGGCGTCCAAGAGACCCAGTACTTC. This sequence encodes CASSTRDRGVQETQYF.

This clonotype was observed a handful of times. As DNA, the CDR3 is TGTGCCACCAGTGAATTATTTGGGAGAGGGCAGGGGGCCTACGAGCAGTACTTC. Protein: CATSELFGRGQGAYEQYF. The rearrangement links TRBV24-1 to TRBJ2-7; 7 bases are a match to TRBD1. The trim removed 4 bases at V and 2 bases at J, leaving 16 bases unmatched. The CDR3 is 18 residues long. Germline CDR1 reads KGHDR; CDR2 reads SFDVKD.

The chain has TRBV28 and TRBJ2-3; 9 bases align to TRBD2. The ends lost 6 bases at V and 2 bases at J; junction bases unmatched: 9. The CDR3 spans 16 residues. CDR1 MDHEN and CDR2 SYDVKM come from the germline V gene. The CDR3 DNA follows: TGTGCCAGCAGCCAAACGACTAGCGGAAACACAGATACGCAGTATTTT. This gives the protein CASSQTTSGNTDTQYF. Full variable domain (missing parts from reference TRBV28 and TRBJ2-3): DVKVTQSSRYLVKRTGEKVFLECVQDMDHENMFWYRQDPGLGLRLIYFSYDVKMKEKGDIPEGYSVSREKKERFSLILESASTNQTSMYLCASSQTTSGNTDTQYFGPGTRLTVL.

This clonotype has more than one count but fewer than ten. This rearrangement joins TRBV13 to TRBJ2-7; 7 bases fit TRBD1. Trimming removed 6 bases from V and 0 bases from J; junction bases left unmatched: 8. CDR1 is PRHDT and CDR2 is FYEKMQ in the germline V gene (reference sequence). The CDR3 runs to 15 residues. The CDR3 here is CASSHTGESSYEQYF. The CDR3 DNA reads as TGTGCCAGCAGTCATACAGGGGAGAGCTCCTACGAGCAGTACTTC.

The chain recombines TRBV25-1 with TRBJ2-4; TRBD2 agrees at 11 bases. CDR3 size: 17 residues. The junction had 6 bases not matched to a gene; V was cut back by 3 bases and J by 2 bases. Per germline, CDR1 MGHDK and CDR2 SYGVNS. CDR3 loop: CASSDPGLAAPKNIQYF. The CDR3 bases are TGTGCCAGCAGTGACCCGGGACTAGCGGCTCCCAAAAACATTCAGTACTTC.

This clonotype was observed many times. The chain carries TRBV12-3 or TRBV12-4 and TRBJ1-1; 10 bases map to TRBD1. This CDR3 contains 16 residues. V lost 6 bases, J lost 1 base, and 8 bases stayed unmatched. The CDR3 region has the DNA TGTGCCAGCAGCCCCGGGACAGGGGCCCGGAACACTGAAGCTTTCTTT. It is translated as CASSPGTGARNTEAFF.

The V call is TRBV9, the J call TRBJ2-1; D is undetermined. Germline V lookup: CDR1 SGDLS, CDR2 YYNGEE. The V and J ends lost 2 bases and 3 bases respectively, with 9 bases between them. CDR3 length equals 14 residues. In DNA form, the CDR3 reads TGTGCCAGCAGCGTTACTGCCATCTACAATGAGCAGTTCTTC. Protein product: CASSVTAIYNEQFF.